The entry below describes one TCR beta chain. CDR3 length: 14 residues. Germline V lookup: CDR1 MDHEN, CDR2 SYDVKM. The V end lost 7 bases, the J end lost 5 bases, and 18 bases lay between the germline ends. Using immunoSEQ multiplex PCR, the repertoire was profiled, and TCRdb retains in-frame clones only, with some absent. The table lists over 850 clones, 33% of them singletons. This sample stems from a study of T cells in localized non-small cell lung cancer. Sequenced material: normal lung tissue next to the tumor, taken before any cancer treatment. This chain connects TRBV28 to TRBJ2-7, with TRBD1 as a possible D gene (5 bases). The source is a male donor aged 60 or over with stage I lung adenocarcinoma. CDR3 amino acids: CASTGSGQYHEQYF. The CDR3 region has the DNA TGTGCCAGCACCGGATCAGGGCAGTACCACGAGCAGTACTTC.